This TCR beta chain was obtained from a study of glioma-infiltrating T cells. Study-level results: Non-neoplastic patients had below-expected tissue-blood divergence, while all gliomas exceeded expectation. Very few CDR3 sequences were shared between tissue and blood.

Germline CDR1 SNHLY, CDR2 FYNNEI. V lost 6 bases to trimming and J lost 9 bases; unmatched junction nucleotides: 17. This CDR3 has 16 residues. Using RNA template, CDR3s of TCR alpha and beta were amplified with iRepertoire arm-PCR. Tissue mRNA or PBMC total RNA, 100-400 ng, went into one-step reverse transcription and amplification. TCRdb recomputed calls from the multiplex PCR reads with MiXCR, one row per CDR3 protein. The sample comprises 160,000 or so distinct CDR3 sequences, more than 35% of which are singletons, and around 4.9% rests with the top ten. In this sample, this clonotype turned up a few times. Its antigen is still unknown.

V is TRBV2 and J is TRBJ2-1; TRBD1 matches at 7 bases. The sample taken for sequencing was glioma tissue, nonneoplastic brain tissue, or PBMCs (not recorded which). This receptor was taken from a human donor with low-grade glioma or glioblastoma, undergoing nonglioma brain surgery, or in good health (not recorded which). The CDR3 sequence: CASRGLETGINGEQFF. For the CDR3, the DNA is TGTGCCAGCAGGGGCCTCGAGACAGGGATCAACGGTGAGCAGTTCTTC.